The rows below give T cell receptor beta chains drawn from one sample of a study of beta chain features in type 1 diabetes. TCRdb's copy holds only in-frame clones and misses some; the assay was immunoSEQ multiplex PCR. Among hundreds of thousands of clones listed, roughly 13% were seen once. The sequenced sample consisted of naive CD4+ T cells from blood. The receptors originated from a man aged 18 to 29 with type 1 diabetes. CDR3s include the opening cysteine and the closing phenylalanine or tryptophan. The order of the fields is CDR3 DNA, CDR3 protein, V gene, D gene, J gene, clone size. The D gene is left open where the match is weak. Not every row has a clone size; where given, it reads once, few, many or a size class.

CDR3 DNA: TGTGCCTGGAGTCTTACGGGAACTAATGAAAAACTGTTTTTT
CDR3 protein: CAWSLTGTNEKLFF
V gene: TRBV30
D gene: NA
J gene: TRBJ1-4
clone size: few

CDR3 DNA: TGCGCCAGCAGCTTTAGTGGAGTCGTCACAGATACGCAGTATTTT
CDR3 protein: CASSFSGVVTDTQYF
V gene: TRBV5-1
D gene: NA
J gene: TRBJ2-3
clone size: NA

CDR3 DNA: TGCAGCGTTTCGACCGCTACCTACGAGCAGTACTTC
CDR3 protein: CSVSTATYEQYF
V gene: TRBV29-1
D gene: NA
J gene: TRBJ2-7
clone size: few

CDR3 DNA: TGTGCCAGCTCACCACGCCGGGACGGAGCTAACTATGGCTACACCTTC
CDR3 protein: CASSPRRDGANYGYTF
V gene: TRBV18
D gene: NA
J gene: TRBJ1-2
clone size: few

CDR3 DNA: TGTGCCACCCTTCAGGGAGGTCAGCCCCAGCATTTT
CDR3 protein: CATLQGGQPQHF
V gene: TRBV6-6
D gene: NA
J gene: TRBJ1-5
clone size: few

CDR3 DNA: TGTGCCATCAGTGGGATGACCCCTAATGAAAAACTGTTTTTT
CDR3 protein: CAISGMTPNEKLFF
V gene: TRBV10-3
D gene: NA
J gene: TRBJ1-4
clone size: NA

CDR3 DNA: TGTGCCAGCAGCCAAGCTAACAGGGGGCGGGAGCAGTACTTC
CDR3 protein: CASSQANRGREQYF
V gene: TRBV14
D gene: TRBD1
J gene: TRBJ2-7
clone size: few

CDR3 DNA: TGTGCCAGCGGGTCCGGGACTAGCGGATTCACAGATACGCAGTATTTT
CDR3 protein: CASGSGTSGFTDTQYF
V gene: TRBV28
D gene: TRBD2
J gene: TRBJ2-3
clone size: NA

CDR3 DNA: TGCGCCAGCAGCCAAGTAGTAGTGGGCAACGAGCAGTACTTC
CDR3 protein: CASSQVVVGNEQYF
V gene: TRBV4-1
D gene: NA
J gene: TRBJ2-7
clone size: NA

CDR3 DNA: TGTGCCTGGAGTAGTAATGAGCAGTTCTTC
CDR3 protein: CAWSSNEQFF
V gene: TRBV30
D gene: NA
J gene: TRBJ2-1
clone size: NA

CDR3 DNA: TGTGCCATCACCTCAGGGGCCGAGTTAACAGATACGCAGTATTTT
CDR3 protein: CAITSGAELTDTQYF
V gene: TRBV10-3
D gene: NA
J gene: TRBJ2-3
clone size: NA

CDR3 DNA: TGTGCCAGCAGCGCTGGAGGCACAGATACGCAGTATTTT
CDR3 protein: CASSAGGTDTQYF
V gene: TRBV9
D gene: NA
J gene: TRBJ2-3
clone size: few

CDR3 DNA: TGTGCCTGGGGACAGGGGATGAACACTGAAGCTTTCTTT
CDR3 protein: CAWGQGMNTEAFF
V gene: TRBV30
D gene: TRBD1
J gene: TRBJ1-1
clone size: few

CDR3 DNA: TGTGCCACCAACTTAGCGGGGGGCCTCGATACGCAGTATTTT
CDR3 protein: CATNLAGGLDTQYF
V gene: TRBV15
D gene: TRBD2
J gene: TRBJ2-3
clone size: few

CDR3 DNA: TGTGCCAGTCGTCTTCCAGGGGCCAACGTCCTGACTTTC
CDR3 protein: CASRLPGANVLTF
V gene: TRBV19
D gene: NA
J gene: TRBJ2-6
clone size: few

CDR3 DNA: TGTGCCAGCAGCCGAACTCATACAGGGTTGGAGGGGGATAATTCACCCCTCCACTTT
CDR3 protein: CASSRTHTGLEGDNSPLHF
V gene: TRBV7-6
D gene: NA
J gene: TRBJ1-6
clone size: NA

CDR3 DNA: TGTGCCAGCAGCCCGGGACACCTTAACTATGGCTACACCTTC
CDR3 protein: CASSPGHLNYGYTF
V gene: TRBV28
D gene: NA
J gene: TRBJ1-2
clone size: NA

CDR3 DNA: TGTGCCATCAGTGAGTTGGCGGGGGGTCAAGAGACCCAGTACTTC
CDR3 protein: CAISELAGGQETQYF
V gene: TRBV10-3
D gene: TRBD2
J gene: TRBJ2-5
clone size: NA

CDR3 DNA: TGCGCCAGCAGCCAAGGTGGGCCCACAGGGGCCTATGGCTACACCTTC
CDR3 protein: CASSQGGPTGAYGYTF
V gene: TRBV4-1
D gene: TRBD1
J gene: TRBJ1-2
clone size: few

CDR3 DNA: TGTGCCAGCAGCTTAGAAAGGTACAATGAGCAGTTCTTC
CDR3 protein: CASSLERYNEQFF
V gene: TRBV7-2
D gene: NA
J gene: TRBJ2-1
clone size: few

CDR3 DNA: TGTGCCAGCAGTTCGGCTAGCGGGGGAGAACTCGCGAACACCGGGGAGCTGTTTTTT
CDR3 protein: CASSSASGGELANTGELFF
V gene: TRBV27
D gene: TRBD2
J gene: TRBJ2-2
clone size: few

CDR3 DNA: TGCGCCAGCAGCTTGGTGCAGGGCATAGGGGAGACCCAGTACTTC
CDR3 protein: CASSLVQGIGETQYF
V gene: TRBV5-1
D gene: NA
J gene: TRBJ2-5
clone size: NA

CDR3 DNA: TGTGCCAGCAGCCCGGAGAGGGGTGAATACGAGCAGTACTTC
CDR3 protein: CASSPERGEYEQYF
V gene: TRBV9
D gene: NA
J gene: TRBJ2-7
clone size: NA

CDR3 DNA: TGCAGCGTCCTGATTGAGGGTTACGAGCAGTACTTC
CDR3 protein: CSVLIEGYEQYF
V gene: TRBV29-1
D gene: NA
J gene: TRBJ2-7
clone size: few

CDR3 DNA: TGTGCCAGCAGCCCCCGGGGTGATTCACCCCTCCACTTT
CDR3 protein: CASSPRGDSPLHF
V gene: TRBV13
D gene: NA
J gene: TRBJ1-6
clone size: NA

CDR3 DNA: TGCGCCAGCAGCCAGGGTAGTCAGGGGAACTATGGCTACACCTTC
CDR3 protein: CASSQGSQGNYGYTF
V gene: TRBV4-1
D gene: NA
J gene: TRBJ1-2
clone size: NA

CDR3 DNA: TGTGCCAGCAGCTTAATGTCAGGGGGCCAGGATGAGCAGTTCTTC
CDR3 protein: CASSLMSGGQDEQFF
V gene: TRBV7-9
D gene: TRBD1
J gene: TRBJ2-1
clone size: few

CDR3 DNA: TGCAGCGGGGAACGTGGAAACATTCAGTACTTC
CDR3 protein: CSGERGNIQYF
V gene: TRBV29-1
D gene: NA
J gene: TRBJ2-4
clone size: few

CDR3 DNA: TGTGCCAGCAGCACAGGACAGCCCAGCACAGATACGCAGTATTTT
CDR3 protein: CASSTGQPSTDTQYF
V gene: TRBV7-3
D gene: NA
J gene: TRBJ2-3
clone size: NA

CDR3 DNA: TGTGCCAGCAGCTTGGGACAATTTAATGAAAAACTGTTTTTT
CDR3 protein: CASSLGQFNEKLFF
V gene: TRBV7-9
D gene: NA
J gene: TRBJ1-4
clone size: few

CDR3 DNA: TGTGCCAGCAGCGACCGGACCCTGGGCGAGCAGTACTTC
CDR3 protein: CASSDRTLGEQYF
V gene: TRBV11-2
D gene: NA
J gene: TRBJ2-7
clone size: few

CDR3 DNA: TGTGCCAGCAGTCACCCCGGGACAGGGGGTGAAAAACTGTTTTTT
CDR3 protein: CASSHPGTGGEKLFF
V gene: TRBV28
D gene: TRBD1
J gene: TRBJ1-4
clone size: few

CDR3 DNA: TGTGCCCGAGACCGGGACCCCAACACTGAAGCTTTCTTT
CDR3 protein: CARDRDPNTEAFF
V gene: TRBV30
D gene: NA
J gene: TRBJ1-1
clone size: NA

CDR3 DNA: TGTGCCTGGGCATTTAGGGGCACAGATACGCAGTATTTT
CDR3 protein: CAWAFRGTDTQYF
V gene: TRBV30
D gene: NA
J gene: TRBJ2-3
clone size: NA

CDR3 DNA: TGTGCCAGCAGTTACGAGGGCGGGGGGAACTACAATGAGCAGTTCTTC
CDR3 protein: CASSYEGGGNYNEQFF
V gene: TRBV6-5
D gene: TRBD2
J gene: TRBJ2-1
clone size: NA